This T cell receptor (beta chain) was retrieved from a study of molecular identifiers for immune sequencing clone quantification. Notes on the study in general: Among about a million naive cells, spiked Jurkat TCR RNA from a single cell was reportedly detectable.

Preparation of naive CD8 libraries involved roughly 18,000 to 1,100,000 sorted cells and 10%, 30% or 50% RNA. A CD8+CD4-CCR7+CD45RA+ gate was used to sort naive CD8 T cells. From germline, CDR1 is SGHTA and CDR2 FQGNSA. This CDR3 spans 15 amino acids. V was pared by 5 bases and J by 6 bases, with 7 bases of the junction left unmatched. Each CDR3 protein gets one entry after TCRdb re-called the PCR reads with MiXCR. The table lists 490,000 or so distinct CDR3 sequences, around a fifth of them singletons. The sample holds many counts of this clonotype. Antigen: not known. This sequence originates from a human donor in good health. Some libraries in this study had Jurkat cell RNA spiked in. The V call is TRBV7-2, the J call TRBJ2-1; 10 bases map to TRBD1. The material sequenced was naive CD8+ T cells from blood, with Jurkat cell RNA spiked in. The subset was: FACS-sorted CD8+CD4-CCR7+CD45RA+ naive T cells. CDR3 amino acids: CASSLWTGGGNEQFF. The CDR3 DNA follows: TGTGCCAGCAGCCTCTGGACAGGGGGAGGCAATGAGCAGTTCTTC.